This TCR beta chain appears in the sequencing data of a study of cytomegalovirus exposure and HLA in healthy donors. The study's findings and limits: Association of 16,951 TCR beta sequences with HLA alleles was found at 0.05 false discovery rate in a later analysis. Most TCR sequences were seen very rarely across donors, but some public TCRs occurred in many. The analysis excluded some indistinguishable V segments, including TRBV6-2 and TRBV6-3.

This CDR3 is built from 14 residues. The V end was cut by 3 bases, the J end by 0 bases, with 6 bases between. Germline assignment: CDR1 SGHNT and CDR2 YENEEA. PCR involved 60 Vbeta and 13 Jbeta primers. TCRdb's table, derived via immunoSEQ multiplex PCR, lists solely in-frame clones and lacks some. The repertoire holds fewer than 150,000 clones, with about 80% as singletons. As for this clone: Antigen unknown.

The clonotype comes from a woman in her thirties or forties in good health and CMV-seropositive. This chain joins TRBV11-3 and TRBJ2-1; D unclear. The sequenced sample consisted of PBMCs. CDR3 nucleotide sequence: TGTGCCAGCAGCTTCGGTAGCTCCTACAATGAGCAGTTCTTC. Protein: CASSFGSSYNEQFF.